The rows below give T cell receptor beta chains drawn from one sample of a study of T cell responses to AZD1222 COVID-19 vaccine. Assay: immunoSEQ multiplex PCR; the TCRdb copy retains only in-frame clones and omits some. The sample lists roughly 65,000 clones, 83% occurring once. The source was peripheral blood, collected 28 days after the second AZD1222 dose. These receptors all stem from an adult who received the AZD1222 COVID-19 vaccine. CDR3s include the opening cysteine and the closing phenylalanine or tryptophan. A D gene is named only where the DNA matches it firmly. Clone size is stated in some rows and not others, as once, few, many or a class when expanded.

j_call,v_call,clone_size,d_call,cdr3_nt,cdr3_aa
TRBJ2-7,TRBV18,NA,NA,TGTGCCAGCTCACCGGGGGACTCCTACGAGCAGTACTTC,CASSPGDSYEQYF
TRBJ1-3,TRBV7-6,NA,TRBD1,TGTGCCAGCAGCCAGGGACAGGGTGAAACTCCTGGAAACACCATATATTTT,CASSQGQGETPGNTIYF
TRBJ1-2,TRBV5-6,NA,TRBD1,TGTGCCAGCAGCACAGGGGACAGGGGACGTATCTATGGCTACACCTTC,CASSTGDRGRIYGYTF
TRBJ2-2,TRBV9,once,NA,TGTGCCAGCAGCGCTCGACCCCACACCGGGGAGCTGTTTTTT,CASSARPHTGELFF
TRBJ2-1,TRBV14,NA,NA,TGTGCCAGCAGCCAAGACCCAAGGGGGGCTGAGCAGTTCTTC,CASSQDPRGAEQFF
TRBJ1-1,TRBV5-1,NA,NA,TGCGCCAGCAGCTTGGCCGGCATAGGGACTGAAGCTTTCTTT,CASSLAGIGTEAFF
TRBJ2-5,TRBV5-8,NA,NA,TGTGCCAGCAGCCAGGGGACTTCCGGAGAGACCCAGTACTTC,CASSQGTSGETQYF
TRBJ2-1,TRBV12-3/TRBV12-4,NA,NA,TGTGCCAGCAGCCGATGGAAGGCGGAGCAGTTCTTC,CASSRWKAEQFF
TRBJ2-1,TRBV5-1,NA,NA,TGCGCCAGCAGCTTGGCCCGTCTTAAGGAGGGTGCGGGAAAAAATGAGCAGTTCTTC,CASSLARLKEGAGKNEQFF
TRBJ1-1,TRBV10-3,few,NA,TGTGCCATCAGTGAGTCGGCGGGAACTGAAGCTTTCTTT,CAISESAGTEAFF